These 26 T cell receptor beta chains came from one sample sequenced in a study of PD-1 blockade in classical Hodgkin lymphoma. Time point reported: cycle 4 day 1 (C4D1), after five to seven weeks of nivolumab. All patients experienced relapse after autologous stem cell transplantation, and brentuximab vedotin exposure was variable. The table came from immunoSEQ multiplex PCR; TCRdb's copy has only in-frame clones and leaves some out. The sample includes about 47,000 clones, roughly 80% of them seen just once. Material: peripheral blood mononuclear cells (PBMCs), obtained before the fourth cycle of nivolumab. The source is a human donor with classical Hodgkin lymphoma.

CDR3 residues: CASSLEGSYEQYF. The CDR3 DNA reads TGTGCCAGCAGCTTGGAGGGGTCCTACGAGCAGTACTTC. The chain links TRBV5-6 to TRBJ2-7; possibly TRBD1 for D (5 bases). Germline CDR1 reads SGHDT; CDR2 reads YYEEEE. This CDR3 contains 13 residues. The ends were cut back, 0 bases at V and 1 base at J, with 5 bases in the middle.

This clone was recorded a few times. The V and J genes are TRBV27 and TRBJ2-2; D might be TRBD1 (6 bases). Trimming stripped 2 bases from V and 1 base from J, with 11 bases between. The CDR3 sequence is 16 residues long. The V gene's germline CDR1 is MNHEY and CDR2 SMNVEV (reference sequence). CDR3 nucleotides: TGTGCCAGCAGTTTAGCTTACAGGGTGAACACCGGGGAGCTGTTTTTT. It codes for CASSLAYRVNTGELFF.

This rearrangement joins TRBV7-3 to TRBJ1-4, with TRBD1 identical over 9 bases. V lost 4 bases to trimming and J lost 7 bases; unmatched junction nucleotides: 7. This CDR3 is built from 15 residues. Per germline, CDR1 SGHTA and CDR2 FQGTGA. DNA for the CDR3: TGTGCCAGCAGCTCAACAGGGGGCGCGCGTGAAAAACTGTTTTTT. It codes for CASSSTGGAREKLFF.

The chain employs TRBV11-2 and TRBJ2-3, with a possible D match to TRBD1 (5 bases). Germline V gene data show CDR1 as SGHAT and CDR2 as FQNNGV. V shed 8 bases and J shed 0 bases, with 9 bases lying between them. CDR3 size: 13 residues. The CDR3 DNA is TGTGCCAGCTCCAAGGGGAGCACAGATACGCAGTATTTT. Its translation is CASSKGSTDTQYF. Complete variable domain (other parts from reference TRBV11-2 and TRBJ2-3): EAGVAQSPRYKIIEKRQSVAFWCNPISGHATLYWYQQILGQGPKLLIQFQNNGVVDDSQLPKDRFSAERLKGVDSTLKIQPAKLEDSAVYLCASSKGSTDTQYFGPGTRLTVL.

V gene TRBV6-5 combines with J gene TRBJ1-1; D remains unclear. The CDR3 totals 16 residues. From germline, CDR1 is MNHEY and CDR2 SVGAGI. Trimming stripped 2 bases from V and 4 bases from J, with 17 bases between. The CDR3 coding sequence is TGTGCCAGCAGTTACCCAGGCCAGCCCTTAATCACTGAAGCTTTCTTT. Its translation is CASSYPGQPLITEAFF.

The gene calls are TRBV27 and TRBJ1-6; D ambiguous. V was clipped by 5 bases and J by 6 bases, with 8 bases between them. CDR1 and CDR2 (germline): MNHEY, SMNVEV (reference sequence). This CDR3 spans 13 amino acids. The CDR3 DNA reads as TGTGCCAGCAGTGCCAGACCTAATTCACCCCTCCACTTT. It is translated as CASSARPNSPLHF.

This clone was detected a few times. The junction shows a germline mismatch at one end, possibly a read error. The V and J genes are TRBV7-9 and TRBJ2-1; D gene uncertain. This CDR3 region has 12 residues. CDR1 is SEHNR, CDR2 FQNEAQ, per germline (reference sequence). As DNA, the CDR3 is TGTGCCAGCAGCTTCTCCTACAATGAGCAATTCTTC. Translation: CASSFSYNEQFF.

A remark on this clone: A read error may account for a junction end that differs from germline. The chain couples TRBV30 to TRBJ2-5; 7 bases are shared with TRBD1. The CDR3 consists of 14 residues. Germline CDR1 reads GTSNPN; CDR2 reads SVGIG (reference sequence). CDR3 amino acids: CAWKGDSLREAQYF. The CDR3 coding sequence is TGTGCCTGGAAGGGGGACAGCCTAAGAGAGGCCCAGTACTTC.

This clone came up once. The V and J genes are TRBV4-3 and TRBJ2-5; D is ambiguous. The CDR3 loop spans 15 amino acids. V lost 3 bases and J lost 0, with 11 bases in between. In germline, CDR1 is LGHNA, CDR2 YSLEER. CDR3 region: CASSQWLGYQETQYF. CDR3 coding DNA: TGCGCCAGCAGCCAGTGGCTGGGGTACCAAGAGACCCAGTACTTC.

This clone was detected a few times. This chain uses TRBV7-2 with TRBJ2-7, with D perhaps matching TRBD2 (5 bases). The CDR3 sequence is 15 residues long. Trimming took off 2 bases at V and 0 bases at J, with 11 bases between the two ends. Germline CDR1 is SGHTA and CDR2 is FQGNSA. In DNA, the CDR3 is TGTGCCAGCAGCTTAAACGGGGATAGCTCCTACGAGCAGTACTTC. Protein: CASSLNGDSSYEQYF.

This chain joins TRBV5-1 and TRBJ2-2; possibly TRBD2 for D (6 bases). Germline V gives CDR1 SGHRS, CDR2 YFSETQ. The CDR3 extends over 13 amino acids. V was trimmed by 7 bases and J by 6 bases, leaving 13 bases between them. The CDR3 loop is CASLGLIPGELFF. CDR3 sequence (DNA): TGCGCCAGCCTCGGACTAATTCCCGGGGAGCTGTTTTTT.

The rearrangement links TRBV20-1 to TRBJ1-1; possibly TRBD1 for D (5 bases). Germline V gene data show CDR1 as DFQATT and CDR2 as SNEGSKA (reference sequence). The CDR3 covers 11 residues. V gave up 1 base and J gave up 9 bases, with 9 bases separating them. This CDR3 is CSARGQSQAFF. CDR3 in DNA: TGCAGTGCTAGAGGACAGTCACAAGCTTTCTTT.

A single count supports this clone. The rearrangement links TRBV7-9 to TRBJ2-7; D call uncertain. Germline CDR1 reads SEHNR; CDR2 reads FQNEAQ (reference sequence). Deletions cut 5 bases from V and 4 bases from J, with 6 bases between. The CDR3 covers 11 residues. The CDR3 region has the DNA TGTGCCAGCAGCCGAACTTACGAGCAGTACTTC. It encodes CASSRTYEQYF.

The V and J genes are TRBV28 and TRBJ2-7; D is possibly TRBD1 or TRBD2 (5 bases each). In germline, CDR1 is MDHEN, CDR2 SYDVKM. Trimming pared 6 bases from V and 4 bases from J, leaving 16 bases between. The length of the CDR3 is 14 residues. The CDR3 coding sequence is TGTGCCAGCAGCCTAGAGGGTGGGGGTTACGAGCAGTACTTC. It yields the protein CASSLEGGGYEQYF. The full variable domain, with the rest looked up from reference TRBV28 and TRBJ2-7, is DVKVTQSSRYLVKRTGEKVFLECVQDMDHENMFWYRQDPGLGLRLIYFSYDVKMKEKGDIPEGYSVSREKKERFSLILESASTNQTSMYLCASSLEGGGYEQYFGPGTRLTVT.

CDR3 sequence reads: CASSPWTSGGYNEQFF. As DNA, the CDR3 is TGTGCCAGCAGTCCCTGGACTAGCGGGGGTTACAATGAGCAGTTCTTC. The V and J genes are TRBV28 and TRBJ2-1, with 13 bases aligning to TRBD2. Germline trimming cut 5 bases from V and 4 bases from J; bases unmatched to any gene: 5. The length of the CDR3 is 16 residues. Germline CDR1 reads MDHEN; CDR2 reads SYDVKM.

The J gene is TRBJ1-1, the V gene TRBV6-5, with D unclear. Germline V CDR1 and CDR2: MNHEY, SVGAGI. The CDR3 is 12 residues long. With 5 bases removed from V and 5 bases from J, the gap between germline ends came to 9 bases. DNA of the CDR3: TGTGCCAGCAGTGGCTGGGGAACTGAAGCTTTCTTT. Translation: CASSGWGTEAFF.

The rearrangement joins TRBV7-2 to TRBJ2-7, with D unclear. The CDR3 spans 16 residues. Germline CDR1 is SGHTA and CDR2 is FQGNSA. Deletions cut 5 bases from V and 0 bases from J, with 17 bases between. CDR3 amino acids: CASSPPGRPISYEQYF. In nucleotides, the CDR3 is TGTGCCAGCAGCCCCCCTGGACGGCCCATCTCCTACGAGCAGTACTTC. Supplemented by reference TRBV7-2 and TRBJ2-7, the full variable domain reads GAGVSQSPSNKVTEKGKDVELRCDPISGHTALYWYRQSLGQGLEFLIYFQGNSAPDKSGLPSDRFSAERTGGSVSTLTIQRTQQEDSAVYLCASSPPGRPISYEQYFGPGTRLTVT.

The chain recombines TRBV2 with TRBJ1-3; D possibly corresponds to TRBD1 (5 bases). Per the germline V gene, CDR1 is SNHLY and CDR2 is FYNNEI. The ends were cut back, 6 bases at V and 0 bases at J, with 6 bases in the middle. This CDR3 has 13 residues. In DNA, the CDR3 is TGTGCCAGCAGACAGGACTCTGGAAACACCATATATTTT. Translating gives CASRQDSGNTIYF.

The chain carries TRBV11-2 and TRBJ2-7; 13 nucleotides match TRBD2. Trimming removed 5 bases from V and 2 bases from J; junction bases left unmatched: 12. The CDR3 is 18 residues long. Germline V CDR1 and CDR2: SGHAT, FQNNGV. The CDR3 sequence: CASSPTRTSGSNTYEQYF. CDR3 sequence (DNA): TGTGCCAGCAGCCCTACCAGGACTAGCGGGAGTAATACCTACGAGCAGTACTTC.

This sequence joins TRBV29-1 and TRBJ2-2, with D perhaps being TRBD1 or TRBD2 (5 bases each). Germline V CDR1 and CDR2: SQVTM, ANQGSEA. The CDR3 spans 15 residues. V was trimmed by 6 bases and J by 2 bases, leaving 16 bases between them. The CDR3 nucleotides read TGCAGCGTCCGAAGAGGGGAACGCAACACCGGGGAGCTGTTTTTT. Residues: CSVRRGERNTGELFF.

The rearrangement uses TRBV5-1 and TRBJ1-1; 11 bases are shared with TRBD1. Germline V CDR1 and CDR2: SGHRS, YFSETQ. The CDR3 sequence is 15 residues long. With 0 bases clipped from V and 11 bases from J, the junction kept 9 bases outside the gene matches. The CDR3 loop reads CASSLDLDRGRPAFF. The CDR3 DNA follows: TGCGCCAGCAGCTTGGATTTGGACAGGGGGCGTCCGGCTTTCTTT.

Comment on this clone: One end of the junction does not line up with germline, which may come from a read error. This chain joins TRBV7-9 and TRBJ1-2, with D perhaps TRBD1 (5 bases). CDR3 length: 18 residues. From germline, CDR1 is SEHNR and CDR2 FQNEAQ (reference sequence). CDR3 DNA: TGTGCCAGCAGTTTAGTTTTAGACGTTGAGGGGTTGGGCTATGGCTACACCTTC. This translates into CASSLVLDVEGLGYGYTF.

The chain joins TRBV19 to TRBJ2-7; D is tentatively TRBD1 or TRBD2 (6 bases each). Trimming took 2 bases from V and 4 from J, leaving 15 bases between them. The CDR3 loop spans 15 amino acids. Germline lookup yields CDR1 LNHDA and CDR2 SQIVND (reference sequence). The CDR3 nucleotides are TGTGCCAGTAGTATAACTTCCGGGGGCGGATACGAGCAGTACTTC. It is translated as CASSITSGGGYEQYF. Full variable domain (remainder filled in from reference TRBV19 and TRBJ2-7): DGGITQSPKYLFRKEGQNVTLSCEQNLNHDAMYWYRQDPGQGLRLIYYSQIVNDFQKGDIAEGYSVSREKKESFPLTVTSAQKNPTAFYLCASSITSGGGYEQYFGPGTRLTVT.

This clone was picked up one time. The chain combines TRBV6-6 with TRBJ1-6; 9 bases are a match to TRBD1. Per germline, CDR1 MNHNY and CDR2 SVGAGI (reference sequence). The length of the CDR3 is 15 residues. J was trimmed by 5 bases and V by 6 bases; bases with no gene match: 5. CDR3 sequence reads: CASRKGQGHNSPLHF. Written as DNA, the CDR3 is TGTGCCAGCAGAAAGGGACAGGGACATAATTCACCCCTCCACTTT.

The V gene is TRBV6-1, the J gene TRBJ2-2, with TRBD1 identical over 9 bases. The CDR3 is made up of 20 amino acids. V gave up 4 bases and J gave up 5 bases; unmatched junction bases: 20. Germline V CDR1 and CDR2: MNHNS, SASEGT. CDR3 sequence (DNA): TGTGCCAGCAGTGCAGCCCGTCCCGGGACAGGGATAGGAGGGACCGGGGAGCTGTTTTTT. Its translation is CASSAARPGTGIGGTGELFF.

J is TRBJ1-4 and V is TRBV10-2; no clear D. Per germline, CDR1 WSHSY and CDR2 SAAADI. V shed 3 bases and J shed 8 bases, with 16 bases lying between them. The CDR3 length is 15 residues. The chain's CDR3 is CASSDRPADGEKLFF. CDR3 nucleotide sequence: TGCGCCAGCAGTGATCGGCCGGCCGATGGAGAAAAACTGTTTTTT.